This T cell receptor beta chain is drawn from a study of blood T cell repertoires in COVID-19. This CDR3 region has 12 residues. The germline CDR1 and CDR2 sequences are MNHNY and SVGAGI (reference sequence). V was trimmed by 10 bases and J by 6 bases, leaving 12 bases between them. Assay used: immunoSEQ multiplex PCR; TCRdb lists only in-frame clones, some missing. Of 490,000 or so clones in the sample, 88% are singletons; the top ten hold 8% to 9.5%. This sequence joins TRBV6-6 and TRBJ1-4; maybe TRBD1 (6 bases). The sequence derives from a woman aged 60 to 75 who had recovered from COVID-19. Sequencing used PBMCs or T cells enriched from blood (not recorded which). DNA of the CDR3: TGTGCCACTTCGGACAGCGATGAAAAACTGTTTTTT. Its translation: CATSDSDEKLFF.